Below are 32 T cell receptor beta chains sequenced from a single sample in a study of blood T cell repertoires in COVID-19. This table comes from immunoSEQ multiplex PCR, and its TCRdb copy is limited to in-frame clones, with some not included. The table includes some 150,000 clones, about 80% detected once. The sequenced material came from peripheral blood. The receptors were gathered from a human donor with acute or convalescent COVID-19. The donor label of this sample is uncertain.

This clone has more than one count but fewer than ten. The rearrangement joins TRBV30 to TRBJ2-7; TRBD1 agrees at 10 bases. CDR1 and CDR2 (germline): GTSNPN, SVGIG (reference sequence). This CDR3 region has 14 residues. With V trimmed by 4 bases and J by 2 bases, 5 bases remained unmatched. CDR3 loop: CAWTPDRGTYEQYF. CDR3 nucleotide sequence: TGTGCCTGGACGCCGGACAGGGGGACCTACGAGCAGTACTTC.

V is TRBV30 and J is TRBJ2-3; perhaps TRBD2 as D (5 bases). The length of the CDR3 is 14 residues. Deletions cut 4 bases from V and 1 base from J, with 12 bases between. Germline CDR1 reads GTSNPN; CDR2 reads SVGIG (reference sequence). CDR3 nucleotides: TGTGCCTGGAACCGGCAGGAGGGCACAGATACGCAGTATTTT. Its protein product is CAWNRQEGTDTQYF.

The chain couples TRBV5-1 to TRBJ2-3, with 15 bases lining up with TRBD2. Per the germline V gene, CDR1 is SGHRS and CDR2 is YFSETQ. The CDR3 contains 19 residues. J lost 6 bases, V lost 0 bases, and 11 bases had no gene match. CDR3: CASSLAMGLAGGRADTQYF. The CDR3 nucleotides are TGCGCCAGCAGCTTGGCCATGGGACTAGCGGGGGGAAGGGCGGATACGCAGTATTTT.

This rearrangement joins TRBV5-1 to TRBJ1-6; no definite D call. The germline CDR1 and CDR2 sequences are SGHRS and YFSETQ. The CDR3 runs to 16 residues. Trimming pared 0 bases from V and 9 bases from J, leaving 16 bases between. The CDR3 is CASSLDVTGGVSPLHF. In DNA form, the CDR3 reads TGCGCCAGCAGCTTGGACGTTACGGGTGGTGTTTCACCCCTCCACTTT.

V and J are TRBV18 and TRBJ2-1, with TRBD2 matching over 11 bases. After removal of 2 bases from V and 4 bases from J, the junction contained 4 bases not matched to a gene. Per the germline V gene, CDR1 is KGHSH and CDR2 is LQKENI. This CDR3 spans 16 amino acids. The CDR3 protein is CASSPAGTSGYNEQFF. In nucleotides, the CDR3 is TGTGCCAGCTCACCAGCCGGGACTAGCGGTTACAATGAGCAGTTCTTC.

V usage is TRBV18 and J usage is TRBJ1-6; 9 nucleotides line up with TRBD1. V gave up 6 bases and J gave up 7 bases; unmatched junction bases: 10. This CDR3 is 16 amino acids long. CDR1 and CDR2 (germline): KGHSH, LQKENI. The CDR3 loop is CASSLRTGVENSPLHF. The CDR3 DNA sequence: TGTGCCAGCTCGCTAAGGACAGGGGTTGAGAATTCACCCCTCCACTTT.

This clone was observed once. The rearrangement uses TRBV5-1 and TRBJ2-7, with D maybe TRBD1 (5 bases). V lost 4 bases, J lost 5 bases, and 16 bases lay in between. The CDR3 is made up of 14 amino acids. Germline V CDR1 and CDR2: SGHRS, YFSETQ. CDR3 DNA: TGCGCCAGCAGCGTGGCCCCCGACAGAGACGAGCAGTACTTC. It codes for CASSVAPDRDEQYF.

The chain has TRBV19 and TRBJ1-2; 7 positions match TRBD1. Germline trimming cut 6 bases from V and 0 bases from J; bases unmatched to any gene: 10. Germline V CDR1 and CDR2: LNHDA, SQIVND (reference sequence). This CDR3 is 16 amino acids long. CDR3 nucleotides: TGTGCCAGTAGACCCCGGGACAGCTCAGCTAACTATGGCTACACCTTC. Its protein product is CASRPRDSSANYGYTF.

The chain employs TRBV18 and TRBJ1-4; a weak D match, TRBD1 (5 bases). Germline V gives CDR1 KGHSH, CDR2 LQKENI. The CDR3 sequence is 17 residues long. V was shortened by 1 base and J by 0 bases, with 12 bases between the two germline ends. CDR3 bases: TGTGCCAGCTCACCACAAGCGCCGGGGGCAACTAATGAAAAACTGTTTTTT. This translates into CASSPQAPGATNEKLFF.

This chain connects TRBV5-5 to TRBJ2-7; the match to TRBD1 covers 9 bases. This CDR3 contains 16 residues. J gave up 6 bases and V 3 bases, and 13 bases lay outside the gene matches. The germline CDR1 and CDR2 sequences are SGHKS and YYEKEE (reference sequence). The CDR3 is CASSSIDRGWGGEQYF. The DNA for the CDR3 is TGTGCCAGCAGCTCCATTGACAGGGGGTGGGGTGGCGAGCAGTACTTC.

V is TRBV5-1 and J is TRBJ2-2, with D possibly being TRBD1 (6 bases). CDR3 length: 16 amino acids. Germline lookup yields CDR1 SGHRS and CDR2 YFSETQ. V lost 1 base and J 2 bases, leaving 12 bases between the germline ends. CDR3 in DNA: TGCGCCAGCAGCTTGCTTCAAGGGACAAACACCGGGGAGCTGTTTTTT. As protein: CASSLLQGTNTGELFF.

V usage is TRBV5-1 and J usage is TRBJ2-3; 11 bases agree with TRBD2. The V segment lost 4 bases and the J segment 5 bases; nucleotides outside the gene matches: 6. The germline CDR1 and CDR2 sequences are SGHRS and YFSETQ. The CDR3 extends over 15 amino acids. CDR3 in amino acids: CASSGLAGGGDTQYF. CDR3 nucleotides: TGCGCCAGCAGCGGCCTAGCGGGGGGCGGAGATACGCAGTATTTT. Filled out from reference TRBV5-1 and TRBJ2-3, the complete variable domain reads KAGVTQTPRYLIKTRGQQVTLSCSPISGHRSVSWYQQTPGQGLQFLFEYFSETQRNKGNFPGRFSGRQFSNSRSEMNVSTLELGDSALYLCASSGLAGGGDTQYFGPGTRLTVL.

CDR3 sequence (DNA): TGTGCCAGCTCAGGGGGACAGGGAGCTAACTATGGCTACACCTTC. Amino acid sequence: CASSGGQGANYGYTF. The J gene is TRBJ1-2, the V gene TRBV18; 9 bases are a match to TRBD1. V shed 5 bases and J 0 bases; nucleotides not matched to a gene: 4. The germline V gene encodes CDR1 KGHSH and CDR2 LQKENI. The CDR3 covers 15 residues.

The chain couples TRBV5-6 to TRBJ1-1; D not certain. CDR3 length equals 12 residues. Germline lookup yields CDR1 SGHDT and CDR2 YYEEEE. V lost 4 bases, J lost 10 bases, and 14 bases lay in between. The CDR3 DNA is TGTGCCAGCAGCCGAGGGAAGACGGGAGCTTTCTTT. Translated, it gives CASSRGKTGAFF.

This clone has a single count. The V call is TRBV19, the J call TRBJ2-3; D call uncertain. CDR3 length: 15 amino acids. CDR1 and CDR2 (germline): LNHDA, SQIVND (reference sequence). V lost 0 bases and J lost 4, with 11 bases in between. Here the CDR3 reads CASSIDRGVADTQYF. The DNA for the CDR3 is TGTGCCAGTAGTATAGATCGCGGCGTTGCAGATACGCAGTATTTT.

V gene TRBV28 combines with J gene TRBJ1-5; D not certain. The germline V gene encodes CDR1 MDHEN and CDR2 SYDVKM. The CDR3 extends over 12 amino acids. V was trimmed by 7 bases and J by 7 bases, leaving 11 bases between them. In nucleotides, the CDR3 is TGTGCCAGCACCCGCCTCGGGCAGCCCCAGCATTTT. Encoded protein: CASTRLGQPQHF.

The rearrangement uses TRBV6-4 and TRBJ2-3, with D tentatively TRBD2 (5 bases). V shed 6 bases and J shed 0 bases, with 7 bases lying between them. Germline V gene data show CDR1 as MRHNA and CDR2 as SNTAGT. This CDR3 contains 13 residues. CDR3 coding DNA: TGTGCCAGCAGCTGGACTAGCACAGATACGCAGTATTTT. This encodes CASSWTSTDTQYF.

This rearrangement joins TRBV7-9 to TRBJ1-1, with TRBD1 matching over 8 bases. J lost 4 bases, V lost 0 bases, and 7 bases had no gene match. CDR1 and CDR2 from the germline V gene are SEHNR and FQNEAQ (reference sequence). The CDR3 has 16 amino acids. CDR3 sequence reads: CASSLAQGARGTEAFF. The CDR3 bases are TGTGCCAGCAGCTTAGCGCAGGGGGCGCGAGGCACTGAAGCTTTCTTT.

The V and J genes are TRBV6-5 and TRBJ2-7; D possibly corresponds to TRBD2 (5 bases). This CDR3 spans 14 amino acids. CDR1 and CDR2 from the germline V gene are MNHEY and SVGAGI. Trimming stripped 2 bases from V and 2 bases from J, with 10 bases between. This CDR3 is CASSYGAGAYEQYF. The CDR3, as DNA: TGTGCCAGCAGTTACGGTGCGGGCGCCTACGAGCAGTACTTC.

V and J are TRBV19 and TRBJ1-3; D perhaps matches TRBD1 (5 bases). The CDR3 sequence is 15 residues long. Germline V CDR1 and CDR2: LNHDA, SQIVND (reference sequence). Trimming shortened V by 2 bases and J by 0 bases, and 8 bases separated the two germline ends. The CDR3 is CASSISGGSGNTIYF. The DNA of the CDR3 is TGTGCCAGTAGTATATCGGGGGGCTCTGGAAACACCATATATTTT.

V usage is TRBV3-1 (or the pseudogene TRBV3-2) and J usage is TRBJ1-1; tentative D call: TRBD1 (5 bases). CDR1 and CDR2 from the germline V gene are LGHDT and YNNKEL (reference sequence). Deletions cut 4 bases from V and 0 bases from J, with 12 bases between. This CDR3 is built from 15 residues. CDR3 sequence reads: CASSLDTSMNTEAFF. The DNA for the CDR3 is TGTGCCAGCAGCCTGGACACGTCGATGAACACTGAAGCTTTCTTT.

V is TRBV18 and J is TRBJ2-3, with D tentatively TRBD1 (5 bases). Trimming removed 5 bases from V and 2 bases from J, with 8 bases in between. The germline gives CDR1 KGHSH, CDR2 LQKENI. The CDR3 consists of 13 residues. CDR3 residues: CASSSTVTDTQYF. The CDR3 DNA sequence: TGTGCCAGCTCATCGACAGTCACAGATACGCAGTATTTT.

This clone was found a few times. V gene TRBV11-2 combines with J gene TRBJ1-1; D is undetermined. Trimming pared 3 bases from V and 5 bases from J, leaving 13 bases between. The CDR3 is 14 amino acids. Germline V CDR1 and CDR2: SGHAT, FQNNGV. CDR3 sequence reads: CASSFRRGFTEAFF. DNA of the CDR3: TGTGCCAGCAGCTTTAGAAGAGGATTTACTGAAGCTTTCTTT.

The rearrangement joins TRBV4-1 to TRBJ2-3; TRBD2 matches at 13 bases. In germline, CDR1 is MGHRA, CDR2 YSYEKL. CDR3 length: 19 residues. Trimming cost V 1 base and J 0 bases; bases outside gene matches: 7. CDR3 coding DNA: TGCGCCAGCAGCCAAGGAGAGGGACTAGCGGGGAGGAGCACAGATACGCAGTATTTT. Translated, it gives CASSQGEGLAGRSTDTQYF.

This chain uses TRBV28 with TRBJ1-4, with 7 bases lining up with TRBD1. Germline V CDR1 and CDR2: MDHEN, SYDVKM. CDR3 length equals 12 residues. The trim removed 10 bases at V and 8 bases at J, leaving 7 bases unmatched. The CDR3 region is CATKTGSEKLFF. In DNA form, the CDR3 reads TGTGCCACCAAGACAGGGTCCGAAAAACTGTTTTTT.

This CDR3 reads CASSRDWRYQETQYF. CDR3 sequence (DNA): TGTGCCAGTAGCCGGGACTGGAGGTACCAAGAGACCCAGTACTTC. This rearrangement joins TRBV19 to TRBJ2-5; TRBD2 is a possible D gene (6 bases). This CDR3 contains 15 residues. Germline values: CDR1 LNHDA, CDR2 SQIVND (reference sequence). V was trimmed by 6 bases and J by 0 bases, leaving 14 bases between them.

J is TRBJ1-1 and V is TRBV9; the match to TRBD1 covers 7 bases. Trimming at V came to 5 bases and at J to 4 bases, leaving 8 bases not matched to a gene. Germline CDR1 SGDLS, CDR2 YYNGEE. This CDR3 comprises 14 residues. The CDR3 region is CASSFQGESTEAFF. CDR3 DNA sequence: TGTGCCAGCAGTTTTCAGGGGGAGAGCACTGAAGCTTTCTTT.

The chain combines TRBV2 with TRBJ2-5; D may be TRBD1 (6 bases). Germline CDR1 reads SNHLY; CDR2 reads FYNNEI. V lost 6 bases and J lost 5, with 19 bases in between. This CDR3 region has 15 residues. CDR3 sequence (DNA): TGTGCCAGCAGCGAGGCACAGGGCTCGTTGGAGACCCAGTACTTC. Amino acids: CASSEAQGSLETQYF.

This clone was seen a few times. V and J are TRBV7-9 and TRBJ2-5; no clear D gene. The V and J ends lost 4 bases and 1 base respectively, with 13 bases between them. The CDR3 covers 15 residues. Germline lookup yields CDR1 SEHNR and CDR2 FQNEAQ (reference sequence). Here the CDR3 reads CASSSIRHTQETQYF. CDR3 in DNA: TGTGCCAGCAGCTCTATCAGACATACCCAAGAGACCCAGTACTTC.

This sequence joins TRBV4-1 and TRBJ1-2, with 9 bases that match TRBD1. The CDR3 has 17 residues. With V trimmed by 4 bases and J by 2 bases, 11 bases remained unmatched. Germline-derived CDR1 and CDR2 are MGHRA and YSYEKL. CDR3 sequence reads: CASSPGEHRGPNYGYTF. In DNA form, the CDR3 reads TGCGCCAGCAGCCCCGGGGAACACAGGGGGCCCAACTATGGCTACACCTTC.

The V gene is TRBV7-9, the J gene TRBJ2-1, with 13 bases identical to TRBD2. Unmatched junction bases numbered 5, after V lost 5 bases and J lost 4 bases. This CDR3 is built from 16 residues. Per germline, CDR1 SEHNR and CDR2 FQNEAQ (reference sequence). CDR3 loop: CASSLPGLAGYNEQFF. DNA of the CDR3: TGTGCCAGCAGCCTACCGGGACTAGCGGGATACAATGAGCAGTTCTTC.

V usage is TRBV11-2 and J usage is TRBJ1-1; 7 bases agree with TRBD1. Germline trimming cut 4 bases from V and 0 bases from J; bases unmatched to any gene: 14. This CDR3 spans 18 amino acids. CDR1 SGHAT and CDR2 FQNNGV come from the germline V gene. CDR3 bases: TGTGCCAGCAGCTCCTTGTTAGGGGGCGAAAGAATGAACACTGAAGCTTTCTTT. It is translated as CASSSLLGGERMNTEAFF.